These 23 T cell receptor beta chains were all obtained from the same sample, sequenced in a study of blood T cell repertoires in COVID-19. Only in-frame clones appear in the TCRdb table, and some are missing; sequencing was by immunoSEQ multiplex PCR. In the table there are around 620,000 clones, approximately 90% of which are singletons. The sample was peripheral blood. These receptors were collected from a young woman with acute or convalescent COVID-19.

The chain uses TRBV5-1 and TRBJ2-7, with 10 nucleotides matching TRBD1. This CDR3 comprises 15 residues. CDR1 SGHRS and CDR2 YFSETQ come from the germline V gene. After removal of 4 bases from V and 4 bases from J, the junction contained 8 bases not matched to a gene. The CDR3, as DNA: TGCGCCAGCAGCGTGGAGACAGGGGGCGCGTACGAGCAGTACTTC. This encodes CASSVETGGAYEQYF.

This sequence joins TRBV18 and TRBJ2-6; D call uncertain. V was trimmed by 5 bases and J by 3 bases, leaving 8 bases between them. The germline gives CDR1 KGHSH, CDR2 LQKENI. The CDR3 has 14 residues. CDR3 protein: CASSYSYGANVLTF. DNA for the CDR3: TGTGCCAGCTCATACTCGTATGGGGCCAACGTCCTGACTTTC.

This chain connects TRBV10-3 to TRBJ1-2; 7 positions match TRBD1. The CDR3 has 13 amino acids. J lost 3 bases, V lost 7 bases, and 5 bases had no gene match. CDR1 and CDR2 from the germline V gene are ENHRY and SYGVKD. CDR3 in amino acids: CAITADRDYGYTF. The CDR3 DNA sequence: TGTGCCATCACCGCCGACAGGGACTATGGCTACACCTTC.

The chain is built from TRBV11-2 and TRBJ1-3, with D possibly being TRBD1 (6 bases). This CDR3 is 16 amino acids long. CDR1 SGHAT and CDR2 FQNNGV come from the germline V gene. Deletions cut 5 bases from V and 4 bases from J, with 18 bases between. This CDR3 reads CASSNWRTVSGNTIYF. The CDR3 DNA is TGTGCCAGCAGCAATTGGCGGACAGTATCCGGAAACACCATATATTTT.

The chain links TRBV7-3 to TRBJ2-7; 9 bases fit TRBD1. J gave up 3 bases and V 6 bases, and 3 bases lay outside the gene matches. The CDR3 extends over 13 amino acids. Germline CDR1 reads SGHTA; CDR2 reads FQGTGA. Here the CDR3 reads CASREGQGYEQYF. CDR3 bases: TGTGCCAGCAGGGAGGGACAGGGCTACGAGCAGTACTTC.

This clone has a single count. This sequence joins TRBV28 and TRBJ2-7; maybe TRBD2 (6 bases). The germline gives CDR1 MDHEN, CDR2 SYDVKM. V dropped 6 bases and J dropped 7 bases, with 10 bases sitting between them. The CDR3 has 11 amino acids. CDR3 residues: CASSWAGEQYF. CDR3 sequence (DNA): TGTGCCAGCAGCTGGGCGGGGGAGCAGTACTTC.

This clone was recorded a few times. V and J are TRBV28 and TRBJ1-6; D unclear. The CDR3 length is 19 residues. V was shortened by 6 bases and J by 0 bases, with 21 bases between the two germline ends. Germline CDR1 MDHEN, CDR2 SYDVKM. The CDR3 spells CASSTIRAGMSSYNSPLHF. In nucleotides, the CDR3 is TGTGCCAGCAGCACCATTCGGGCGGGCATGAGCTCCTATAATTCACCCCTCCACTTT.

As for this clone: Germline is not matched at one junction end, which may reflect a read error. The identical CDR3 is also encoded by other nucleotide sequences in the sample. This chain uses TRBV12-5 with TRBJ1-1, with D perhaps TRBD1 (5 bases). CDR3 size: 14 residues. CDR1 and CDR2 from the germline V gene are LGHNT and FRNRAP. CDR3 sequence (DNA): TGTGCTAGTGGTTTGGGACAGCTGAACACTGAAGCCTTCTTT. This sequence encodes CASGLGQLNTEAFF.

This clone came up a few times. The genes are TRBV14 and TRBJ1-2; D is undetermined. Germline lookup yields CDR1 SGHDN and CDR2 FVKESK. Between the trimmed V and J ends, which lost 3 bases and 2 bases, there was a span of 10 bases. There are 14 residues in the CDR3. The CDR3, as DNA: TGTGCCAGCAGCCATGCATTGGGCAACTATGGCTACACCTTC. It specifies CASSHALGNYGYTF.

The chain couples TRBV11-2 to TRBJ2-7; 7 positions match TRBD2. Per germline, CDR1 SGHAT and CDR2 FQNNGV. The V and J ends lost 6 bases and 4 bases, in that order; junction bases with no gene match: 12. The CDR3 has 15 amino acids. The DNA for the CDR3 is TGTGCCAGCAGGTCCACGAGTGGGGGGGATTACGAGCAGTACTTC. Translated, it gives CASRSTSGGDYEQYF.

This chain links TRBV27 with TRBJ2-3, with TRBD1 matching 7 bases. Germline CDR1 is MNHEY and CDR2 is SMNVEV (reference sequence). V was clipped by 2 bases and J by 0 bases; unmatched bases: 5. The CDR3 spans 16 residues. The CDR3 coding sequence is TGTGCCAGCAGTTTACGGGACAGTACTAGCACAGATACGCAGTATTTT. The encoded protein is CASSLRDSTSTDTQYF.

CDR3 sequence: CASRLTGQGVREQYF. The DNA for the CDR3 is TGTGCCAGCAGACTTACGGGACAGGGGGTGAGAGAGCAGTACTTC. The genes are TRBV28 and TRBJ2-7, with 11 nucleotides matching TRBD1. With 6 bases clipped from V and 7 bases from J, the junction kept 11 bases outside the gene matches. The CDR3 runs 15 residues. Germline V gives CDR1 MDHEN, CDR2 SYDVKM.

This clone was found a few times. V gene TRBV12-3 or TRBV12-4 combines with J gene TRBJ2-2, with D unclear. Trimming pared 5 bases from V and 7 bases from J, leaving 11 bases between. The CDR3 length is 13 residues. The CDR3 sequence is CASSLGGNGELFF. CDR3 nucleotide sequence: TGTGCCAGCAGTCTCGGTGGTAACGGGGAGCTGTTTTTT.

This chain uses TRBV29-1 with TRBJ2-7; TRBD1 matches 7 bases. Per germline, CDR1 SQVTM and CDR2 ANQGSEA. Trimming at V came to 3 bases and at J to 4 bases, leaving 6 bases not matched to a gene. The CDR3 consists of 13 residues. The CDR3: CSVDLGGQYEQYF. CDR3 coding DNA: TGCAGCGTTGATCTAGGGGGCCAATACGAGCAGTACTTC.

The chain combines TRBV14 with TRBJ1-5; the D is unclear. V lost 1 base, J lost 10 bases, and 11 bases lay in between. The CDR3 sequence is 13 residues long. Germline loops: CDR1 SGHDN, CDR2 FVKESK. The CDR3 loop reads CASSQGGLGPQHF. The CDR3 DNA is TGTGCCAGCAGCCAAGGAGGGCTTGGACCCCAGCATTTT.

V usage is TRBV9 and J usage is TRBJ1-3; 8 bases align to TRBD1. Germline V gene lookup returns CDR1 SGDLS and CDR2 YYNGEE. J was trimmed by 3 bases and V by 2 bases; bases with no gene match: 7. The CDR3 loop spans 16 amino acids. In nucleotides, the CDR3 is TGTGCCAGCAGCGTCGCTGGGACAGGTCATGGAAACACCATATATTTT. It encodes CASSVAGTGHGNTIYF.

In its sample, this clone was seen once. The chain has TRBV4-1 and TRBJ2-7; 8 bases are a match to TRBD2. The V and J ends lost 0 bases and 2 bases, in that order; junction bases with no gene match: 6. The CDR3 consists of 16 residues. CDR1 and CDR2 from the germline V gene are MGHRA and YSYEKL. CDR3 coding DNA: TGCGCCAGCAGCCAAGATCGGGAGGGCGGGACCTACGAGCAGTACTTC. Translating it yields CASSQDREGGTYEQYF.

Points on this clone: This sample also contains other DNA sequences that code for the same CDR3. The chain has TRBV5-4 and TRBJ2-7, with 7 nucleotides matching TRBD1. CDR1 is SGHNT and CDR2 is YYREEE in the germline V gene (reference sequence). With 2 bases clipped from V and 2 bases from J, the junction kept 1 base outside the gene matches. This CDR3 region has 13 residues. The CDR3: CASSFRGTYEQYF. The DNA of the CDR3 is TGTGCCAGCAGCTTCAGGGGGACCTACGAGCAGTACTTC.

The chain joins TRBV7-2 to TRBJ2-4, with a weak D call TRBD1 (6 bases). The V end lost 2 bases, the J end lost 12 bases, and 11 bases lay between the germline ends. The CDR3 runs to 12 residues. From germline, CDR1 is SGHTA and CDR2 FQGNSA. CDR3 in amino acids: CASSLRGGSQYF. In DNA, the CDR3 is TGTGCCAGCAGCTTAAGAGGGGGAAGTCAGTACTTC.

This clone was detected once. The chain employs TRBV14 and TRBJ2-7; 9 bases agree with TRBD1. Germline V gene lookup returns CDR1 SGHDN and CDR2 FVKESK. The CDR3 is made up of 15 amino acids. J lost 6 bases, V lost 2 bases, and 8 bases had no gene match. Here the CDR3 DNA reads TGTGCCAGCAGCCAAAGGAGGGACAGGGCCGTCGAGCAGTACTTC. It codes for CASSQRRDRAVEQYF.

The chain links TRBV6-5 to TRBJ1-6, with 7 bases identical to TRBD1. The germline V gene encodes CDR1 MNHEY and CDR2 SVGAGI. The CDR3 is 16 residues long. Losses at the gene ends were 2 bases for V and 7 bases for J; bases not matched to a gene: 8. As DNA, the CDR3 is TGTGCCAGCAGTTACGCCAAGGACAGGCCGAATTCACCCCTCCACTTT. Its protein is CASSYAKDRPNSPLHF.

This clone was seen a few times. This chain joins TRBV7-9 and TRBJ1-5; no clear D. The germline V gene has CDR1 SEHNR and CDR2 FQNEAQ (reference sequence). V was clipped by 5 bases and J by 5 bases, with 7 bases between them. The CDR3 extends over 12 amino acids. The CDR3 here is CASSQTDQPQHF. In nucleotides, the CDR3 is TGTGCCAGCAGCCAAACAGATCAGCCCCAGCATTTT.

This chain links TRBV4-3 with TRBJ1-5; 9 bases match TRBD1. The CDR3 covers 16 residues. V shed 1 base, J shed 7 bases, and the junction held 8 bases outside the gene matches. CDR1 and CDR2 (germline): LGHNA, YSLEER. CDR3: CASSQGLGQGGQPQHF. CDR3 DNA: TGCGCCAGCAGCCAAGGTTTGGGACAGGGAGGCCAGCCCCAGCATTTT.